A selection of T cell receptor beta chains follows, all from one sample in a study of metastatic and nonmetastatic thyroid tumors. TCRdb reanalyzed the PCR reads via MiXCR. The sample records tens of thousands of clones, 24% being singletons. Sequenced: blood. These TCRs come from a male donor with papillary thyroid cancer or a benign thyroid nodule (not recorded which). Some clones in this sample may be carry-over from other donors' samples. The CDR3 runs from the conserved cysteine through the conserved F or W. The order of the fields is J gene, D gene, clone size, V gene, CDR3 protein, CDR3 DNA. A D gene is named only where the DNA matches it firmly. Clone size is stated in some rows and not others, as once, few, many or a class when expanded.

J gene: TRBJ2-7
D gene: TRBD2
clone size: -
V gene: TRBV11-3
CDR3 protein: CASSRGTSGRAYEQYF
CDR3 DNA: TGTGCCAGCAGCCGTGGGACTAGCGGGAGGGCCTACGAGCAGTACTTC

J gene: TRBJ1-1
D gene: -
clone size: many
V gene: TRBV20-1
CDR3 protein: CSAQGGFTANTEAFF
CDR3 DNA: TGCAGTGCTCAGGGCGGCTTCACGGCGAACACTGAAGCTTTCTTT

J gene: TRBJ1-2
D gene: -
clone size: many
V gene: TRBV20-1
CDR3 protein: CSAPRSGGVLYGYTF
CDR3 DNA: TGCAGTGCCCCAAGATCTGGGGGAGTCTTGTATGGCTACACCTTC

J gene: TRBJ2-1
D gene: -
clone size: many
V gene: TRBV7-9
CDR3 protein: CASSLGGTDYNEQFF
CDR3 DNA: TGTGCCAGCAGCTTAGGGGGGACGGATTACAATGAGCAGTTCTTC

J gene: TRBJ1-1
D gene: TRBD1
clone size: -
V gene: TRBV20-1
CDR3 protein: CSARAQDRGVTEAFF
CDR3 DNA: TGCAGTGCTAGAGCCCAGGACAGGGGTGTAACTGAAGCTTTCTTT

J gene: TRBJ2-1
D gene: -
clone size: -
V gene: TRBV6-4
CDR3 protein: CASSLDIYNEQFF
CDR3 DNA: TGTGCCAGCAGTCTGGATATCTACAATGAGCAGTTCTTC

J gene: TRBJ1-1
D gene: -
clone size: many
V gene: TRBV5-5
CDR3 protein: CASSLQLYNTEAFF
CDR3 DNA: TGTGCCAGCAGCTTGCAGCTATATAACACTGAAGCTTTCTTT

J gene: TRBJ2-1
D gene: -
clone size: many
V gene: TRBV7-3
CDR3 protein: CASSPDREGEQFF
CDR3 DNA: TGTGCCAGCAGCCCAGACAGGGAGGGTGAGCAGTTCTTC

J gene: TRBJ1-5
D gene: -
clone size: many
V gene: TRBV28
CDR3 protein: CASHVGLWGENQPQHF
CDR3 DNA: TGTGCCAGCCACGTGGGGCTCTGGGGGGAAAATCAGCCCCAGCATTTT

J gene: TRBJ1-2
D gene: -
clone size: many
V gene: TRBV5-6
CDR3 protein: CASSPYYRTNYGYTF
CDR3 DNA: TGTGCCAGCAGCCCCTACTACAGAACTAACTATGGCTACACCTTC

J gene: TRBJ1-3
D gene: TRBD1
clone size: -
V gene: TRBV5-1
CDR3 protein: CASSNGDRAGSGNTIYF
CDR3 DNA: TGCGCCAGCAGTAACGGGGACAGGGCAGGCTCTGGAAACACCATATATTTT

J gene: TRBJ2-2
D gene: -
clone size: many
V gene: TRBV20-1
CDR3 protein: CSARDNWRGNTGELFF
CDR3 DNA: TGCAGTGCTAGAGATAATTGGCGGGGGAACACCGGGGAGCTGTTTTTT

J gene: TRBJ2-7
D gene: -
clone size: -
V gene: TRBV27
CDR3 protein: CASSLGPAAWSGQYF
CDR3 DNA: TGTGCCAGCAGTTTAGGGCCCGCCGCTTGGTCCGGGCAGTACTTC

J gene: TRBJ1-1
D gene: TRBD1
clone size: many
V gene: TRBV4-1
CDR3 protein: CASSQGGTGNTEAFF
CDR3 DNA: TGCGCCAGCAGCCAAGGAGGGACAGGGAACACTGAAGCTTTCTTT

J gene: TRBJ2-7
D gene: -
clone size: -
V gene: TRBV28
CDR3 protein: CASSLYRDNSEQYF
CDR3 DNA: TGTGCCAGCAGTTTATACAGGGACAACTCCGAGCAGTACTTC

J gene: TRBJ2-7
D gene: -
clone size: -
V gene: TRBV7-2
CDR3 protein: CASSLGSSAYEQYF
CDR3 DNA: TGTGCCAGCAGCTTAGGGTCCAGCGCTTACGAGCAGTACTTC

J gene: TRBJ2-7
D gene: TRBD2
clone size: -
V gene: TRBV20-1
CDR3 protein: CSARDRFSGKGEQYF
CDR3 DNA: TGCAGTGCTAGAGACCGATTTAGCGGGAAGGGAGAGCAGTACTTC

J gene: TRBJ2-7
D gene: TRBD2
clone size: -
V gene: TRBV7-8
CDR3 protein: CASSDSSGRAGEQYF
CDR3 DNA: TGTGCCAGCAGCGACTCTAGCGGGAGGGCCGGGGAGCAGTACTTC

J gene: TRBJ2-3
D gene: TRBD1
clone size: few
V gene: TRBV28
CDR3 protein: CASSTQGASFTDTQYF
CDR3 DNA: TGTGCCAGCAGTACTCAGGGGGCCTCTTTTACAGATACGCAGTATTTT

J gene: TRBJ2-7
D gene: -
clone size: many
V gene: TRBV2
CDR3 protein: CASRDPGTTYEQYF
CDR3 DNA: TGTGCCAGCAGAGACCCGGGAACAACCTACGAGCAGTACTTC

J gene: TRBJ1-2
D gene: -
clone size: many
V gene: TRBV20-1
CDR3 protein: CSADGRGTYGYTF
CDR3 DNA: TGCAGTGCTGACGGAAGGGGCACCTATGGCTACACCTTC

J gene: TRBJ2-1
D gene: TRBD2
clone size: many
V gene: TRBV19
CDR3 protein: CASLDSGSPRRDEQFF
CDR3 DNA: TGTGCCAGTTTGGATAGCGGGAGCCCCCGCCGGGATGAGCAGTTCTTC

J gene: TRBJ1-1
D gene: -
clone size: once
V gene: TRBV7-8
CDR3 protein: CASSLAAHGCTEAFF
CDR3 DNA: TGTGCCAGCAGCTTAGCTGCCCATGGTTGTACTGAAGCTTTCTTT

J gene: TRBJ2-7
D gene: -
clone size: -
V gene: TRBV29-1
CDR3 protein: CSAGIDYEQYF
CDR3 DNA: TGCAGCGCCGGGATCGACTACGAGCAGTACTTC

J gene: TRBJ2-5
D gene: -
clone size: -
V gene: TRBV12-3/TRBV12-4
CDR3 protein: CASSSRQVQETQYF
CDR3 DNA: TGTGCCAGCAGTTCGAGACAGGTCCAAGAGACCCAGTACTTC

J gene: TRBJ2-2
D gene: -
clone size: many
V gene: TRBV7-6
CDR3 protein: CASSLRVRGPLGNTGELFF
CDR3 DNA: TGTGCCAGCAGCTTAAGGGTCAGGGGCCCACTAGGGAACACCGGGGAGCTGTTTTTT

J gene: TRBJ2-1
D gene: TRBD1
clone size: few
V gene: TRBV6-1
CDR3 protein: CASSWDSSSYNEQFF
CDR3 DNA: TGTGCCAGCAGTTGGGACAGCTCCTCCTACAATGAGCAGTTCTTC

J gene: TRBJ1-1
D gene: -
clone size: few
V gene: TRBV6-2/TRBV6-3
CDR3 protein: CASSYSRRLTEAFF
CDR3 DNA: TGTGCCAGCAGTTACTCGAGACGACTCACTGAAGCTTTCTTT